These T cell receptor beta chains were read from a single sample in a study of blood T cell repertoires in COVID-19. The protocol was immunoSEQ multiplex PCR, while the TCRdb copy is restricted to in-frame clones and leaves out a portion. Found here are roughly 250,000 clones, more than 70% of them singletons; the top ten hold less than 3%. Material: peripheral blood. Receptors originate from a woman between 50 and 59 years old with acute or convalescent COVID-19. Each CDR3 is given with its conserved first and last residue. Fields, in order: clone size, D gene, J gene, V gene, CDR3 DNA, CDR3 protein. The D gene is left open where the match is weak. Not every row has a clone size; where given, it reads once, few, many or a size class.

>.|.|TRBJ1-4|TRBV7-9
TGTGCCAGCAGCTCAAACGCGTGGGGAGCAACTAATGAAAAACTGTTTTTT
CASSSNAWGATNEKLFF
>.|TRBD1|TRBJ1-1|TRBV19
TGTGCCAGTAGCCCCGGACAGGGGCCCCAAGTCGGAGAAGCTTTCTTT
CASSPGQGPQVGEAFF
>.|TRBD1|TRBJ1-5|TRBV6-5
TGTGCCAGCAGCGGACAGGGAGATCAGCCCCAGCATTTT
CASSGQGDQPQHF
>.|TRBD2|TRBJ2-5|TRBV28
TGTGCCAGCAGTTTACCCGGGAGGGGAGGGCCGGATGAGACCCAGTACTTC
CASSLPGRGGPDETQYF
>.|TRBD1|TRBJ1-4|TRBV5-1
TGCGCCAGCAGTCGGGACAGGGTGGATGAAAAACTGTTTTTT
CASSRDRVDEKLFF
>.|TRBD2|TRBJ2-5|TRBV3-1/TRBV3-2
TGTGCCAGCAGCCAAGTTAGCGGGAGTTACGAGACCCAGTACTTC
CASSQVSGSYETQYF
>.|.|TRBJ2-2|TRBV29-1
TGCAGCGTTGGGCAGGGGAGGAACACCGGGGAGCTGTTTTTT
CSVGQGRNTGELFF
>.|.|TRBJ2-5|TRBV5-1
TGCGCCAGCAGCTCTGGGAGCAAATGGGAGACCCAGTACTTC
CASSSGSKWETQYF
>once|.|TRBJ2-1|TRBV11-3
TGTGCCAGCAGCTTAGTAGAGCAGGGTAGTGAGCAGTTCTTC
CASSLVEQGSEQFF
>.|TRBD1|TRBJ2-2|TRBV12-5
TGTGCTAGTGGTCGGACAGGGTCACACACCGGGGAGCTGTTTTTT
CASGRTGSHTGELFF
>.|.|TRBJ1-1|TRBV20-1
TGCAGTAGCCCGGTGAACACTGAAGCTTTCTTT
CSSPVNTEAFF
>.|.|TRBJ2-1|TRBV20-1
TGCAGTGCTAGAACCGCGGGAGAGCAGTTCTTC
CSARTAGEQFF
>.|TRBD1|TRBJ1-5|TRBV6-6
TGTGCCACAACCCGACAGGGAGGTCAGCCCCAGCATTTT
CATTRQGGQPQHF
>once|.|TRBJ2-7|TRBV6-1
TGTGCCAGCAGTGAATTTTCCCCAGGGCCTTCCTACGAGCAGTACTTC
CASSEFSPGPSYEQYF
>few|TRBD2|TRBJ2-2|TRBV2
TGTGCCAGCAGTCTCGGACTAGCGGCTAACACCGGGGAGCTGTTTTTT
CASSLGLAANTGELFF
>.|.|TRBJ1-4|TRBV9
TGTGCCAGCAGCGTAACTGTACATGAAAAACTGTTTTTT
CASSVTVHEKLFF
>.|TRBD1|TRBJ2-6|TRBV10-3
TGTGCCATCAGCCGCGGACAGGTATTATCTGGGGCCAACGTCCTGACTTTC
CAISRGQVLSGANVLTF
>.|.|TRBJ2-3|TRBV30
TGTGCCTGGAATGGGGGAGGAGATACGCAGTATTTT
CAWNGGGDTQYF
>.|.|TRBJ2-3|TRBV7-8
TGTGCCAGCAGCTTATCTCAGACAGTCACAGATACGCAGTATTTT
CASSLSQTVTDTQYF
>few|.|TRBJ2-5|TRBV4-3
TGCGCCAGCAGCCTCCAGCGGGAAGAGACCCAGTACTTC
CASSLQREETQYF
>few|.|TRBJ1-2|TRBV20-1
TGCAGTGCTAGTTTACCACAGGGCAGCCCAGGTGGCTACACCTTC
CSASLPQGSPGGYTF
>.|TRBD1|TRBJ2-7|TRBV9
TGTGCCAGCAGCGGGGACAGGGTCGACTACGAGCAGTACTTC
CASSGDRVDYEQYF
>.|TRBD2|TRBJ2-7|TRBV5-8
TGTGCCAGCAGCTTGGAGAGAGCGGGAGACGGCGAGCAGTACTTC
CASSLERAGDGEQYF
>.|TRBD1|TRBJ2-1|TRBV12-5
TGTGCTAGTGGGTCCGGACAGGCGGAGCTCTACAATGAGCAGTTCTTC
CASGSGQAELYNEQFF
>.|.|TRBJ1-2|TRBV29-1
TGCAGCGTTGGAGGCGGGGCACATGGCTACACCTTC
CSVGGGAHGYTF
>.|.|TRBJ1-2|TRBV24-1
TGTGCCACCAGTGCTCCCCCGGACACCTATGGCTACACCTTC
CATSAPPDTYGYTF
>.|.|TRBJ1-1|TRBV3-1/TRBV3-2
TGTGCCAGCAGCTATCGGGGGGACACTGAAGCTTTCTTT
CASSYRGDTEAFF